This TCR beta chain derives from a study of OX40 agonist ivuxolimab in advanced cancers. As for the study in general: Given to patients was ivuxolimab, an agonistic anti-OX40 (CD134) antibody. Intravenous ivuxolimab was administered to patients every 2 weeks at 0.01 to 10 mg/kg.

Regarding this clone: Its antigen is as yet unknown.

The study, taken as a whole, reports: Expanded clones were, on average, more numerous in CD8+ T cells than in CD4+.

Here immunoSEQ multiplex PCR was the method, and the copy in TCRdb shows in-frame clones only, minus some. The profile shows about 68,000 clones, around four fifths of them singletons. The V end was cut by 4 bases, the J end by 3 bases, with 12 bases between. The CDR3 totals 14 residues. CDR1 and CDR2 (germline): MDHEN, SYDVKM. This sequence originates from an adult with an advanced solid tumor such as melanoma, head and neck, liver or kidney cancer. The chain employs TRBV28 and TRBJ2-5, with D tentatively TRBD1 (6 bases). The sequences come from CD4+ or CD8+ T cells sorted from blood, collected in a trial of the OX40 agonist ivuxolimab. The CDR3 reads CASSSGTFKETQYF. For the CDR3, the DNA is TGTGCCAGCAGTTCCGGGACATTTAAAGAGACCCAGTACTTC.